These 25 T cell receptor beta chains share one sample of origin, sequenced in a study of Graves' ophthalmopathy and Graves' hyperthyroidism. As the template, RNA transcripts were used to amplify TCR beta CDR3 regions. A first-round RT-PCR used HTBI primers, followed by a second-round multiplex PCR. TCRdb reanalysed the multiplex PCR reads using MiXCR and keeps one entry per CDR3 protein. This table holds around 1.1 million distinct CDR3 sequences, 35% to 40% found once. The source material was peripheral blood or thyroid tissue (not recorded which). These receptors were collected from an adult man with Graves' hyperthyroidism.

This sequence joins TRBV19 and TRBJ1-4; perhaps TRBD1 as D (6 bases). Trimming removed 8 bases from V and 0 bases from J, with 13 bases in between. There are 15 residues in the CDR3. CDR1 and CDR2 from the germline V gene are LNHDA and SQIVND (reference sequence). The CDR3 spells CASSYRDATNEKLFF. The CDR3 DNA sequence: TGTGCCAGTTCCTACAGGGACGCAACTAATGAAAAACTGTTTTTT.

Details on this clonotype: A much larger clonotype is one base distant, so this may be a read error. The chain is built from TRBV5-1 and TRBJ1-6, with D uncertain. Per the germline V gene, CDR1 is SGHRS and CDR2 is YFSETQ. There are 16 residues in the CDR3. The CDR3 loop reads CTSSRIGDLGNSPLHF. Here the CDR3 DNA reads TGCACCAGCAGTAGGATTGGGGATCTCGGTAATTCACCCCTCCACTTT.

This clonotype was picked up many times. The V gene is TRBV24-1, the J gene TRBJ1-1; no clear D gene. Trimming pared 7 bases from V and 2 bases from J, leaving 13 bases between. The CDR3 is 14 residues long. From germline, CDR1 is KGHDR and CDR2 SFDVKD. CDR3 sequence (DNA): TGTGCCACCAGGGAAGGAAGGGATAACACTGAAGCTTTCTTT. Amino acid sequence: CATREGRDNTEAFF.

Only a few counts were recorded for this clonotype. The chain combines TRBV7-9 with TRBJ1-1; D remains ambiguous. Between the trimmed V and J ends, which lost 5 bases and 7 bases, there was a span of 17 bases. Looked up from germline, CDR1 is SEHNR and CDR2 is FQNEAQ (reference sequence). This CDR3 comprises 14 residues. The CDR3 coding sequence is TGTGCCAGCAGCCAAGGAAAAGGCCGAGATGAAGCTTTCTTT. Translating gives CASSQGKGRDEAFF.

This clonotype was observed at least ten times. V is TRBV28 and J is TRBJ1-4; D remains unclear. The V end was cut by 6 bases, the J end by 13 bases, with 18 bases between. The V gene's germline CDR1 is MDHEN and CDR2 SYDVKM. The CDR3 runs to 13 residues. DNA of the CDR3: TGTGCCAGCAGCCTAGTCCCGTCCTCCAGACTGTTTTTT. It translates to CASSLVPSSRLFF.

This clonotype has at least ten counts. The chain couples TRBV29-1 to TRBJ1-1; D may be TRBD1 (5 bases). V was clipped by 1 base and J by 6 bases, with 6 bases between them. The CDR3 sequence is 11 residues long. Per the germline V gene, CDR1 is SQVTM and CDR2 is ANQGSEA. CDR3 DNA: TGCAGCGTTGAAGGGGGGGCTGAAGCTTTCTTT. Encoded protein: CSVEGGAEAFF.

There are many counts of this clonotype. The J gene is TRBJ2-7, the V gene TRBV5-1; D gene uncertain. Germline CDR1 is SGHRS and CDR2 is YFSETQ. The CDR3 is made up of 13 amino acids. Trimming pared 3 bases from V and 3 bases from J, leaving 10 bases between. This CDR3 is CASSSTAGYEQYF. In DNA form, the CDR3 reads TGCGCCAGCAGCTCTACCGCAGGCTACGAGCAGTACTTC.

The V and J genes are TRBV10-3 and TRBJ2-3; 9 positions agree with TRBD2. Trimming at V came to 5 bases and at J to 5 bases, leaving 8 bases not matched to a gene. Germline CDR1 is ENHRY and CDR2 is SYGVKD. CDR3 length equals 15 residues. The CDR3 nucleotides are TGTGCCATCAGTCTTCTAGCGGGGTACGGAGATACGCAGTATTTT. It translates to CAISLLAGYGDTQYF.

The chain is built from TRBV7-2 and TRBJ2-7; a possible D gene is TRBD2 (5 bases). CDR1 is SGHTA and CDR2 is FQGNSA in the germline V gene. Trimming left V 5 bases short and J 6 bases short, with 20 bases between. CDR3 size: 15 residues. The CDR3, as DNA: TGTGCCAGCAGCCAGACCGGTGATACTGGACTCGAGCAGTACTTC. Translation gives CASSQTGDTGLEQYF.

This clonotype was picked up many times. The V call is TRBV7-9, the J call TRBJ1-5; D call uncertain. The CDR3 has 12 residues. Trimming stripped 11 bases from V and 0 bases from J, with 8 bases between. Germline V gene sequence: CDR1 SEHNR, CDR2 FQNEAQ (reference sequence). The CDR3 bases are TGTGCCGTCCAAAATAGCAATCAGCCCCAGCATTTT. Its translation: CAVQNSNQPQHF.

V usage is TRBV27 and J usage is TRBJ2-7; D is undetermined. This CDR3 has 14 residues. Trimming removed 3 bases at V and 6 bases at J, with 15 bases between. Germline CDR1 reads MNHEY; CDR2 reads SMNVEV (reference sequence). The CDR3 DNA is TGTGCCAGCAGTTTCCACCTATGTCTCGTCGAGCAGTACTTC. Protein sequence: CASSFHLCLVEQYF.

At least ten counts were recorded for this clonotype. The V call is TRBV29-1, the J call TRBJ2-7, with 9 nucleotides matching TRBD1. The length of the CDR3 is 11 residues. Trimming at V came to 8 bases and at J to 5 bases, leaving 4 bases not matched to a gene. Germline CDR1 and CDR2: SQVTM and ANQGSEA. The CDR3 nucleotides are TGCAGCTCGGGGACAGGGAACGAGCAGTACTTC. Translating gives CSSGTGNEQYF.

In this sample, this clonotype turned up once. The rearrangement joins TRBV2 to TRBJ2-7, with a tentative D call TRBD1 (5 bases). Germline V lookup: CDR1 SNHLY, CDR2 FYNNEI. Trimming stripped 5 bases from V and 5 bases from J, with 19 bases between. This CDR3 has 15 amino acids. The CDR3 nucleotides are TGTGCCAGCAGTTCCAGAAGGGGATTATCACACGAGCAGTACTTC. It is translated as CASSSRRGLSHEQYF.

The V and J genes are TRBV7-9 and TRBJ2-2; TRBD2 agrees at 14 bases. Germline CDR1 and CDR2: SEHNR and FQNEAQ (reference sequence). Trimming at V came to 8 bases and at J to 6 bases, leaving 14 bases not matched to a gene. This CDR3 has 18 residues. The CDR3 DNA reads TGTGCCAGCCGCGTGGGACTAGCGGGAGCCAATGGGGCCGGGGAGCTGTTTTTT. Protein: CASRVGLAGANGAGELFF.

This clonotype was recorded many times. The rearrangement uses TRBV19 and TRBJ1-1; D uncertain. V lost 2 bases to trimming and J lost 1 base, with 8 bases between them. CDR3 size: 14 residues. Germline CDR1 reads LNHDA; CDR2 reads SQIVND (reference sequence). This chain's CDR3 is CASSIKTANTEAFF. The CDR3 DNA reads as TGTGCCAGTAGTATAAAGACCGCGAACACTGAAGCTTTCTTT.

Regarding this clonotype: The CDR3 ends on some other residue instead of the conserved phenylalanine or tryptophan, so this is likely a read error. The DNA is omitted, as the CDR3 cannot be located on it reliably, and the CDR3 follows TCRdb's listing. The CDR3 reads CSARQQGV. The chain has TRBV20-1 and TRBJ1-5; TRBD1, the table's D call, lacks a check against the DNA. From its first to its last residue, the CDR3 has 8 amino acids. Germline CDR1 and CDR2: DFQATT and SNEGSKA (reference sequence).

V and J are TRBV6-5 and TRBJ2-7; D remains ambiguous. There are 15 residues in the CDR3. Germline CDR1 reads MNHEY; CDR2 reads SVGAGI. The V gene lost 6 bases and the J gene lost 2 bases, with 17 bases spanning the gap. CDR3 DNA: TGTGCCAGCAGGATTGGAAGAGCTACGGCCTACGAGCAGTACTTC. This gives the protein CASRIGRATAYEQYF.

The table lists this clonotype with many counts. The chain has TRBV6-6 and TRBJ2-5; 12 nucleotides agree with TRBD2. The CDR3 covers 15 residues. V shed 5 bases and J 5 bases; nucleotides not matched to a gene: 6. Germline CDR1 MNHNY, CDR2 SVGAGI (reference sequence). CDR3: CASSGLAGGGETQYF. The CDR3 DNA follows: TGTGCCAGCAGTGGGCTAGCGGGAGGGGGTGAGACCCAGTACTTC.

This clonotype was found many times. The genes are TRBV2 and TRBJ2-6, with D possibly TRBD1 on 6 matching bases. There are 15 residues in the CDR3. The germline V and J ends were trimmed by 10 bases and 0 bases, with 13 bases remaining between them. Per the germline V gene, CDR1 is SNHLY and CDR2 is FYNNEI. CDR3 sequence (DNA): TGTGCCATCGAGACAGGAAGCTCTGGGGCCAACGTCCTGACTTTC. It encodes CAIETGSSGANVLTF. Filled out from reference TRBV2 and TRBJ2-6, the complete variable domain reads EPEVTQTPSHQVTQMGQEVILRCVPISNHLYFYWYRQILGQKVEFLVSFYNNEISEKSEIFDDQFSVERPDGSNFTLKIRSTKLEDSAMYFCAIETGSSGANVLTFGAGSRLTVL.

This chain links TRBV10-1 with TRBJ2-5, with 10 positions matching TRBD2. Looked up from germline, CDR1 is WNHNN and CDR2 is SYGVQD (reference sequence). The length of the CDR3 is 13 residues. The J segment lost 2 bases and the V segment lost 9 bases, leaving 3 bases of the junction unmatched. CDR3 sequence reads: CARVSGGQETQYF. Written as DNA, the CDR3 is TGCGCCAGAGTTAGCGGGGGGCAAGAGACCCAGTACTTC.

This chain connects TRBV12-3 or TRBV12-4 to TRBJ1-2, with D tentatively TRBD1 (5 bases). CDR3 length: 14 amino acids. V lost 4 bases to trimming and J lost 2 bases, with 11 bases between them. CDR3 amino acids: CASSYGAFNYGYTF. The CDR3 DNA reads as TGTGCCAGCAGTTACGGGGCCTTCAACTATGGCTACACCTTC.

This clonotype was observed at least ten times. V gene TRBV28 combines with J gene TRBJ1-2; possibly TRBD1 for D (5 bases). The CDR3 length is 14 residues. Trimming stripped 5 bases from V and 2 bases from J, with 12 bases between. Per the germline V gene, CDR1 is MDHEN and CDR2 is SYDVKM. The CDR3 protein is CASSPAGQNYGYTF. CDR3 coding DNA: TGTGCCAGCAGTCCAGCAGGGCAGAACTATGGCTACACCTTC.

V usage is TRBV12-3 or TRBV12-4 and J usage is TRBJ1-1; D is perhaps TRBD1 (5 bases). V lost 3 bases and J 4 bases, leaving 12 bases between the germline ends. The CDR3 totals 14 residues. The CDR3 here is CASSFGGEATEAFF. CDR3 DNA sequence: TGTGCCAGCAGTTTTGGAGGGGAAGCCACTGAAGCTTTCTTT.

This clonotype occurred once. The J gene is TRBJ2-5, the V gene TRBV7-2, with D perhaps TRBD1 or TRBD2 (5 bases each). The CDR3 has 15 residues. The germline gives CDR1 SGHTA, CDR2 FQGNSA. Trimming left V 9 bases short and J 5 bases short, with 22 bases between. The CDR3 reads CASSTQGVREETQYF. DNA for the CDR3: TGTGCCAGTAGTACCCAGGGAGTCAGGGAGGAGACCCAGTACTTC.

The table lists this clonotype with many counts. The chain couples TRBV29-1 to TRBJ2-2; D is unresolved. In germline, CDR1 is SQVTM, CDR2 ANQGSEA. This CDR3 has 14 residues. V dropped 3 bases and J dropped 6 bases, with 14 bases sitting between them. CDR3 bases: TGCAGCGTTGATTCCCCCCTTGCTGCCGGGGAGCTGTTTTTT. It encodes CSVDSPLAAGELFF.